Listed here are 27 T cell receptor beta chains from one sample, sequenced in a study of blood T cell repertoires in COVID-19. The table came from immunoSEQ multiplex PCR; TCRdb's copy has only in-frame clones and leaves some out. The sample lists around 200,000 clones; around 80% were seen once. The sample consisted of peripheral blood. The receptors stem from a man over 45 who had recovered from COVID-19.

In nucleotides, the CDR3 is TGTGCCAGCAGTGAAGCCAGAACCTCCTACAATGAGCAGTTCTTC. This sequence encodes CASSEARTSYNEQFF. The chain employs TRBV2 and TRBJ2-1, with D unresolved. Trimming cost V 0 bases and J 0 bases, with 6 bases left between them. Germline V CDR1 and CDR2: SNHLY, FYNNEI. CDR3 length: 15 residues.

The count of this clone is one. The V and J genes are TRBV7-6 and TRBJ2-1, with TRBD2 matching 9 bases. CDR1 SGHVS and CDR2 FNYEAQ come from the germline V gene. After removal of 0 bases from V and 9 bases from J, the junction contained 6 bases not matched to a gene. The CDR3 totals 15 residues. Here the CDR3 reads CASSLAAGGPREQFF. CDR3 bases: TGTGCCAGCAGCTTAGCCGCGGGAGGGCCTCGTGAGCAGTTCTTC.

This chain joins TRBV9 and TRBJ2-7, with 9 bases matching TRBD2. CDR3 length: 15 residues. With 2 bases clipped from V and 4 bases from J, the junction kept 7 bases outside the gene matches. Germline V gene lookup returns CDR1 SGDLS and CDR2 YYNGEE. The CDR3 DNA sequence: TGTGCCAGCAGCGTCTCCGGGACTAGCAGTTACGAGCAGTACTTC. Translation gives CASSVSGTSSYEQYF. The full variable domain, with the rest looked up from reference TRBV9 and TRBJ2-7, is DSGVTQTPKHLITATGQRVTLRCSPRSGDLSVYWYQQSLDQGLQFLIQYYNGEERAKGNILERFSAQQFPDLHSELNLSSLELGDSALYFCASSVSGTSSYEQYFGPGTRLTVT.

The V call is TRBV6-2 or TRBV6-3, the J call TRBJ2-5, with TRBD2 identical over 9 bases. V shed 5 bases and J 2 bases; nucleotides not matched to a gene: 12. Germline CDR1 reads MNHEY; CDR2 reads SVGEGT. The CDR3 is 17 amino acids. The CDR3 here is CASSTPGLAGHQETQYF. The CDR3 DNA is TGTGCCAGCAGTACACCGGGGCTAGCGGGGCATCAAGAGACCCAGTACTTC.

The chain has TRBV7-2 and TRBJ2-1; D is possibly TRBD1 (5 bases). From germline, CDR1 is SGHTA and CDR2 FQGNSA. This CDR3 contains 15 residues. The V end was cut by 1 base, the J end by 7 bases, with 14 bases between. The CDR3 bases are TGTGCCAGCAGCTTAGTGGCCAGGGTTGGAAATGAGCAGTTCTTC. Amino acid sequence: CASSLVARVGNEQFF.

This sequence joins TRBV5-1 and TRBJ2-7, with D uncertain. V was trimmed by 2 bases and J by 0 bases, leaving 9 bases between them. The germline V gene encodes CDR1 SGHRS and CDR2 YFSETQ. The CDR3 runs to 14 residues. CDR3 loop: CASSFDGGSYEQYF. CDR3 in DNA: TGCGCCAGCAGCTTTGATGGCGGCTCCTACGAGCAGTACTTC. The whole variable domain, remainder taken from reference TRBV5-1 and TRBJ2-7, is KAGVTQTPRYLIKTRGQQVTLSCSPISGHRSVSWYQQTPGQGLQFLFEYFSETQRNKGNFPGRFSGRQFSNSRSEMNVSTLELGDSALYLCASSFDGGSYEQYFGPGTRLTVT.

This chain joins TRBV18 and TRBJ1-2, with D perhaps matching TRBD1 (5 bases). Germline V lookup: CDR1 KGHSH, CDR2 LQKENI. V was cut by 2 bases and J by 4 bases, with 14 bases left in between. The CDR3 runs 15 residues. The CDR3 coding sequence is TGTGCCAGCTCACCATACCAGGACACCGTCTATGGCTACACCTTC. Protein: CASSPYQDTVYGYTF. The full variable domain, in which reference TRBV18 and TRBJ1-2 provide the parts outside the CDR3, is NAGVMQNPRHLVRRRGQEARLRCSPMKGHSHVYWYRQLPEEGLKFMVYLQKENIIDESGMPKERFSAEFPKEGPSILRIQQVVRGDSAAYFCASSPYQDTVYGYTFGSGTRLTVV.

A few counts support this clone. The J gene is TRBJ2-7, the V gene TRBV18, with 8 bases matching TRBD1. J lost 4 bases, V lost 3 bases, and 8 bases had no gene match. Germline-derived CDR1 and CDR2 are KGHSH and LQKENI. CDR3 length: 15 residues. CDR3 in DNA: TGTGCCAGCTCACCCGGACAGGGTAGCGTTTACGAGCAGTACTTC. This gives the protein CASSPGQGSVYEQYF. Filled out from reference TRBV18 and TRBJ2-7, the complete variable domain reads NAGVMQNPRHLVRRRGQEARLRCSPMKGHSHVYWYRQLPEEGLKFMVYLQKENIIDESGMPKERFSAEFPKEGPSILRIQQVVRGDSAAYFCASSPGQGSVYEQYFGPGTRLTVT.

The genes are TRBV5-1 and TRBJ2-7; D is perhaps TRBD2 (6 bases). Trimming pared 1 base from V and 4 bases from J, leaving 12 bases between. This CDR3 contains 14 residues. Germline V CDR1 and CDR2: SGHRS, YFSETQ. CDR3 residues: CASSLTGRDYEQYF. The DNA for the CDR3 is TGCGCCAGCAGCTTGACGGGGCGGGATTACGAGCAGTACTTC. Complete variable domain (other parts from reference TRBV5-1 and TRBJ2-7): KAGVTQTPRYLIKTRGQQVTLSCSPISGHRSVSWYQQTPGQGLQFLFEYFSETQRNKGNFPGRFSGRQFSNSRSEMNVSTLELGDSALYLCASSLTGRDYEQYFGPGTRLTVT.

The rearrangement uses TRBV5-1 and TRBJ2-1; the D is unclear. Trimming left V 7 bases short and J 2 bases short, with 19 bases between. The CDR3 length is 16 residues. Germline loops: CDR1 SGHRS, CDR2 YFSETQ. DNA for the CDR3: TGCGCCAGCGGGTCCACCGGAGATTCGGCCTACAATGAGCAGTTCTTC. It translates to CASGSTGDSAYNEQFF.

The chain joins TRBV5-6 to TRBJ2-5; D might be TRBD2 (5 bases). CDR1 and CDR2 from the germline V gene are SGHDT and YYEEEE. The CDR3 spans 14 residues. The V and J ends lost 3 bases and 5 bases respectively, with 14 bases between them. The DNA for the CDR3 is TGTGCCAGCAGCTCGTATACTAGAACGGAGACCCAGTACTTC. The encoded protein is CASSSYTRTETQYF. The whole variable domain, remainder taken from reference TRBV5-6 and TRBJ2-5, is DAGVTQSPTHLIKTRGQQVTLRCSPKSGHDTVSWYQQALGQGPQFIFQYYEEEERQRGNFPDRFSGHQFPNYSSELNVNALLLGDSALYLCASSSYTRTETQYFGPGTRLLVL.

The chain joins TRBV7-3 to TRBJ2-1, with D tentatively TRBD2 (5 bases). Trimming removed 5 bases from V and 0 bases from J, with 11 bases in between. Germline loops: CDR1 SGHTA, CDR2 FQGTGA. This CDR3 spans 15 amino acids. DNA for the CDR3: TGTGCCAGCAGCCCAGTGGGGAGCTCCTACAATGAGCAGTTCTTC. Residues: CASSPVGSSYNEQFF.

The CDR3 is CASSFVVAGNLQETQYF. CDR3 in DNA: TGTGCCAGCAGTTTTGTTGTGGCAGGGAACCTCCAAGAGACCCAGTACTTC. The J gene is TRBJ2-5, the V gene TRBV27, with D possibly TRBD1 on 5 matching bases. CDR3 length equals 17 residues. CDR1 and CDR2 from the germline V gene are MNHEY and SMNVEV (reference sequence). The ends were cut back, 3 bases at V and 1 base at J, with 18 bases in the middle.

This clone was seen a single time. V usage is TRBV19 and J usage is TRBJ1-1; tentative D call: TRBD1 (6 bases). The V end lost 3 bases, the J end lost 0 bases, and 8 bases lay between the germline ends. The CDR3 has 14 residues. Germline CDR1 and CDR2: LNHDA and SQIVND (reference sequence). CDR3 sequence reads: CASSIQGMNTEAFF. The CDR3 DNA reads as TGTGCCAGTAGTATTCAGGGGATGAACACTGAAGCTTTCTTT. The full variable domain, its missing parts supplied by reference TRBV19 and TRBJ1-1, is DGGITQSPKYLFRKEGQNVTLSCEQNLNHDAMYWYRQDPGQGLRLIYYSQIVNDFQKGDIAEGYSVSREKKESFPLTVTSAQKNPTAFYLCASSIQGMNTEAFFGQGTRLTVV.

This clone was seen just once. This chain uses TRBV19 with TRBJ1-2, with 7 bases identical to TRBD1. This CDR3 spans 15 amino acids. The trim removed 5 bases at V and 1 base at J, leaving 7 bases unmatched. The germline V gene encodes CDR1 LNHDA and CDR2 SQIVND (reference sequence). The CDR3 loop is CASSLGQVINYGYTF. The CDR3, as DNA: TGTGCCAGTAGTCTCGGACAGGTGATTAACTATGGCTACACCTTC.

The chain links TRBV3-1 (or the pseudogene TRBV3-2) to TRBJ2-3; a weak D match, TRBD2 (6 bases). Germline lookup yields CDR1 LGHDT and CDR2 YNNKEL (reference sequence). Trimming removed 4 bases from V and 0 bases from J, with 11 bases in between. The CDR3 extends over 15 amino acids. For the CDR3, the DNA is TGTGCCAGCAGCCTATCGGGACTTAGCACAGATACGCAGTATTTT. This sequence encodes CASSLSGLSTDTQYF.

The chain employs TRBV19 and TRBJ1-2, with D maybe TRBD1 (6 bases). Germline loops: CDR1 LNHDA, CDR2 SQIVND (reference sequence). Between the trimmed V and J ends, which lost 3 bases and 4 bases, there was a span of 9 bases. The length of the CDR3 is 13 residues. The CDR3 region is CASSIDRTYGYTF. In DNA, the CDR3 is TGTGCCAGTAGTATCGACAGGACCTATGGCTACACCTTC.

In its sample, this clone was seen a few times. CDR3 DNA sequence: TGTGCCAGCAGCAAAGTGGGGGACAGGGGGCGAGTTGAAGCTTTCTTT. Protein: CASSKVGDRGRVEAFF. This chain joins TRBV21-1 and TRBJ1-1; TRBD1 reflects the table's D call only, with no check against the DNA. TRBV21-1 is given as a pseudogene. This CDR3 region has 16 residues.

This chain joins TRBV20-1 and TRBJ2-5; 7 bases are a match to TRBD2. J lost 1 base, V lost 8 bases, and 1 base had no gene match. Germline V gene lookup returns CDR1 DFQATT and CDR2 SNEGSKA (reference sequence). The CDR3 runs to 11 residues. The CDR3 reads CSSGVQETQYF. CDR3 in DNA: TGCAGTAGCGGGGTCCAAGAGACCCAGTACTTC.

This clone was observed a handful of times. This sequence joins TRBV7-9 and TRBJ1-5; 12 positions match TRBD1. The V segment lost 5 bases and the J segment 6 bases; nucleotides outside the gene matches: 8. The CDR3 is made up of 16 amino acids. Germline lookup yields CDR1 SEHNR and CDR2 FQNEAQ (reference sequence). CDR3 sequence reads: CASSLGTGGLGQPQHF. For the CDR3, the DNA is TGTGCCAGCAGCCTCGGGACAGGGGGCTTAGGTCAGCCCCAGCATTTT.

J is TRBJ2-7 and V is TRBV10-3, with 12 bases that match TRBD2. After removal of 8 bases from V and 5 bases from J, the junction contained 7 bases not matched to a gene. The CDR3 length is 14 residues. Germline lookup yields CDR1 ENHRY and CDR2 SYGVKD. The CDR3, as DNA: TGTGCCATCTCAAGACTAGCGGGAGTCCACGAGCAGTACTTC. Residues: CAISRLAGVHEQYF.

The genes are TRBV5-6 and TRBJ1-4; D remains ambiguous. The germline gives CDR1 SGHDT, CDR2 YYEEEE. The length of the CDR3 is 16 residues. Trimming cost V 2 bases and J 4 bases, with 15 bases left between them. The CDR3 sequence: CASSLLSGIVNEKLFF. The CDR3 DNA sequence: TGTGCCAGCAGCTTATTATCCGGGATCGTTAATGAAAAACTGTTTTTT.

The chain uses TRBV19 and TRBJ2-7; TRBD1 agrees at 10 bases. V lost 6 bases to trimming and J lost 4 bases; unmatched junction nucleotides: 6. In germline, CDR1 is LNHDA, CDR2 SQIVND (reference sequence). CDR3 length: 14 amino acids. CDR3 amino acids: CASRTRQGAYEQYF. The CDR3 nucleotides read TGTGCCAGTAGAACAAGACAGGGGGCTTACGAGCAGTACTTC.

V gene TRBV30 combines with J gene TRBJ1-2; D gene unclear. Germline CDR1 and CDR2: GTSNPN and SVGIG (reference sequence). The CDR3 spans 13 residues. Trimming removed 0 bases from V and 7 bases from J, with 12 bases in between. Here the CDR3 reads CAWSVEERVGYTF. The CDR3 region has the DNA TGTGCCTGGAGTGTAGAGGAGCGGGTTGGCTACACCTTC.

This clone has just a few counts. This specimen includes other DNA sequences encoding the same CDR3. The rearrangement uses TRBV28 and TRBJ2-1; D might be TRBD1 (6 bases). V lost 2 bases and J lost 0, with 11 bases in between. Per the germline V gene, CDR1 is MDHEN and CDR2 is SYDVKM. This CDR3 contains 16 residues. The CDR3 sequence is CASSLGTGSSYNEQFF. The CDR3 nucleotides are TGTGCCAGCAGTTTAGGTACAGGGAGCTCCTACAATGAGCAGTTCTTC.

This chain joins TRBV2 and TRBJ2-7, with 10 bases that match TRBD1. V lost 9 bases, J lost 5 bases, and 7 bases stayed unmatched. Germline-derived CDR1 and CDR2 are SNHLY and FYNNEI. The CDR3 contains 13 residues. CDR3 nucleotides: TGTGCCAGGAGGGGACAGGGGCTCAACGAGCAGTACTTC. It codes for CARRGQGLNEQYF.

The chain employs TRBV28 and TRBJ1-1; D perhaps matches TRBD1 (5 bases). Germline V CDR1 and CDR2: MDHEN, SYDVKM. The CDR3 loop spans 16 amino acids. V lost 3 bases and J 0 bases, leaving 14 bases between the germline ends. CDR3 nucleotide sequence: TGTGCCAGCAGTTTGCCGAACAGGATCTTGAACACTGAAGCTTTCTTT. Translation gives CASSLPNRILNTEAFF.